This T cell receptor (beta chain) emerged from a study of response to subunit inactivated influenza vaccine. Whole-study findings and limits: Authors suggested few new T cells are recruited by each seasonal influenza vaccination.

Germline V lookup: CDR1 SGHTS, CDR2 YDEGEE. The CDR3 covers 15 residues. Trimming cost V 4 bases and J 4 bases; bases outside gene matches: 8. This clonotype was picked up a small number of times. Its specificity is unknown. From the RT-PCR reads, TCRdb called clonotypes with MiXCR, one entry per CDR3 protein. The sample has more than 200,000 distinct CDR3 sequences; 9.5% to 15% are singletons. The chain has TRBV5-8 and TRBJ1-3, with 7 bases fitting TRBD1. The sample was non-naive T cells sorted from PBMCs, taken 14 to 15 days before vaccination. This TCR derives from a man over 45 who received an inactivated influenza vaccine. CDR3 residues: CASSNDRVGGNTIYF. Written as DNA, the CDR3 is TGTGCCAGCAGCAACGACAGGGTGGGAGGAAACACCATATATTTT.